These 29 T cell receptor beta chains came from one sample sequenced in a study of blood T cell repertoires in COVID-19. TCRdb keeps only in-frame clones here, not all; method: immunoSEQ multiplex PCR. The repertoire includes about 150,000 clones, 88% of them detected once, and more than 2% sits in the top ten. The sequencing input was peripheral blood. These receptor sequences come from a woman aged 70-85 years with acute or convalescent COVID-19.

The rearrangement uses TRBV27 and TRBJ1-1, with a tentative D call TRBD1 (5 bases). The CDR3 spans 13 residues. Germline V gene sequence: CDR1 MNHEY, CDR2 SMNVEV (reference sequence). The ends were cut back, 6 bases at V and 1 base at J, with 9 bases in the middle. The DNA of the CDR3 is TGTGCCAGCAGGAGGGGAGGGAACACTGAAGCTTTCTTT. It yields the protein CASRRGGNTEAFF.

The chain is built from TRBV29-1 and TRBJ1-5; 9 bases map to TRBD1. J lost 5 bases, V lost 7 bases, and 6 bases had no gene match. This CDR3 is 13 amino acids long. CDR1 is SQVTM and CDR2 is ANQGSEA in the germline V gene. As DNA, the CDR3 is TGCAGCGCTAGACAGGGGGGGGATCAGCCCCAGCATTTT. Translating gives CSARQGGDQPQHF.

V gene TRBV21-1 combines with J gene TRBJ2-4; no DNA check was done on the table's D call, TRBD1. TRBV21-1 is an annotated pseudogene. The CDR3 contains 17 residues. CDR3 residues: CASSPRTFSRGQNIQYF. The CDR3 nucleotides are TGTGCCAGCAGCCCCCGGACCTTCTCTAGGGGCCAAAACATTCAGTACTTC.

The rearrangement uses TRBV5-6 and TRBJ1-2; 9 bases fit TRBD1. The CDR3 extends over 14 amino acids. Germline lookup yields CDR1 SGHDT and CDR2 YYEEEE. The V and J ends lost 4 bases and 2 bases, in that order; junction bases with no gene match: 3. The CDR3 region is CASSVGQGNYGYTF. The CDR3 DNA reads as TGTGCCAGCAGCGTGGGACAGGGAAACTATGGCTACACCTTC. Combining the CDR3 with reference TRBV5-6 and TRBJ1-2 gives the whole variable domain DAGVTQSPTHLIKTRGQQVTLRCSPKSGHDTVSWYQQALGQGPQFIFQYYEEEERQRGNFPDRFSGHQFPNYSSELNVNALLLGDSALYLCASSVGQGNYGYTFGSGTRLTVV.

This sequence joins TRBV6-4 and TRBJ2-2; D is unresolved. The germline V gene encodes CDR1 MRHNA and CDR2 SNTAGT. V was cut by 4 bases and J by 2 bases, with 8 bases left in between. This CDR3 is built from 14 residues. The CDR3 DNA sequence: TGTGCCAGCAGTGGGGCAGAAAACACCGGGGAGCTGTTTTTT. Amino acid sequence: CASSGAENTGELFF.

V gene TRBV28 combines with J gene TRBJ2-2; maybe TRBD2 (6 bases). Deletions cut 6 bases from V and 7 bases from J, with 6 bases between. From germline, CDR1 is MDHEN and CDR2 SYDVKM. The CDR3 contains 11 residues. The CDR3 nucleotides read TGTGCCAGCAGGGAGGGCGGGGAGCTGTTTTTT. Translating gives CASREGGELFF.

The V call is TRBV11-2, the J call TRBJ1-2, with D hard to call. Per the germline V gene, CDR1 is SGHAT and CDR2 is FQNNGV. V lost 2 bases and J lost 8, with 12 bases in between. The CDR3 spans 13 residues. CDR3 in amino acids: CASSLPGGSGYTF. The CDR3 nucleotides are TGTGCCAGCAGCTTACCGGGCGGGAGCGGCTACACCTTC.

This clone was seen a few times. The genes are TRBV2 and TRBJ2-1, with a possible D match to TRBD1 (7 bases). CDR3 length: 14 residues. CDR1 and CDR2 from the germline V gene are SNHLY and FYNNEI. This CDR3 reads CATRGQGGWNEQFF. In DNA, the CDR3 is TGTGCTACTAGGGGGCAGGGGGGATGGAATGAGCAGTTCTTC.

CDR3: CASSSSRYGYTF. CDR3 sequence (DNA): TGTGCCAGCAGTAGTAGTCGTTATGGCTACACCTTC. V and J are TRBV3-1 (or the pseudogene TRBV3-2) and TRBJ1-2; D is uncertain. In germline, CDR1 is LGHDT, CDR2 YNNKEL (reference sequence). This CDR3 contains 12 residues. V gave up 6 bases and J gave up 5 bases, with 10 bases separating them.

This clone was counted once. The chain is built from TRBV7-9 and TRBJ1-2; D is unresolved. Germline V gene data show CDR1 as SEHNR and CDR2 as FQNEAQ (reference sequence). This CDR3 is built from 14 residues. V shed 1 base and J shed 9 bases, with 15 bases lying between them. The CDR3 spells CASSLGAFLPSYTF. The CDR3 DNA reads as TGTGCCAGCAGCTTAGGCGCTTTCCTTCCTAGCTACACCTTC.

The chain employs TRBV20-1 and TRBJ2-7, with D tentatively TRBD2 (6 bases). CDR1 is DFQATT, CDR2 SNEGSKA, per germline (reference sequence). V gave up 6 bases and J gave up 3 bases, with 9 bases separating them. CDR3 length equals 11 residues. The CDR3 DNA reads TGCAGTGCCCTCGGGGGCTACGAGCAGTACTTC. This sequence encodes CSALGGYEQYF.

The V gene is TRBV5-1, the J gene TRBJ2-5; TRBD1 matches at 11 bases. Germline V CDR1 and CDR2: SGHRS, YFSETQ. Trimming removed 4 bases from V and 6 bases from J; junction bases left unmatched: 5. The CDR3 has 14 amino acids. DNA of the CDR3: TGCGCCAGCAGCGACGGGACAGGGGGACAGACCCAGTACTTC. Its translation: CASSDGTGGQTQYF.

This chain uses TRBV7-2 with TRBJ1-1, with 7 nucleotides matching TRBD1. Germline CDR1 and CDR2: SGHTA and FQGNSA. V shed 5 bases and J 6 bases; nucleotides not matched to a gene: 15. This CDR3 is built from 16 residues. The CDR3 sequence: CASSGEGGTGRAEAFF. CDR3 DNA: TGTGCCAGCAGCGGGGAAGGGGGCACGGGGCGGGCTGAAGCTTTCTTT.

This rearrangement joins TRBV2 to TRBJ1-1; maybe TRBD1 (6 bases). The CDR3 is 14 amino acids. Trimming removed 6 bases at V and 3 bases at J, with 14 bases between. Per the germline V gene, CDR1 is SNHLY and CDR2 is FYNNEI. The CDR3 DNA reads as TGTGCCAGCAGGAGGGGGACGGAATACACTGAAGCTTTCTTT. Amino acids: CASRRGTEYTEAFF.

This rearrangement joins TRBV7-2 to TRBJ1-1; D possibly corresponds to TRBD1 (5 bases). The CDR3 loop spans 13 amino acids. V dropped 3 bases and J dropped 4 bases, with 9 bases sitting between them. Germline V gene lookup returns CDR1 SGHTA and CDR2 FQGNSA. The CDR3 coding sequence is TGTGCCAGCAGCTTCGGGGGAGGCACTGAAGCTTTCTTT. It translates to CASSFGGGTEAFF.

J is TRBJ1-5 and V is TRBV28; TRBD1 agrees at 10 bases. Germline CDR1 is MDHEN and CDR2 is SYDVKM. The CDR3 length is 14 residues. Losses at the gene ends were 2 bases for V and 5 bases for J; bases not matched to a gene: 0. For the CDR3, the DNA is TGTGCCAGCAGTTTAGGGACAGGGGATCAGCCCCAGCATTTT. The encoded protein is CASSLGTGDQPQHF.

The chain combines TRBV9 with TRBJ1-1; 7 bases are a match to TRBD1. The length of the CDR3 is 16 residues. With V trimmed by 4 bases and J by 3 bases, 12 bases remained unmatched. CDR1 is SGDLS and CDR2 is YYNGEE in the germline V gene. The CDR3 DNA is TGTGCCAGCAGCCACTCTCAGAGTAGGGGGCACACTGAAGCTTTCTTT. Translation gives CASSHSQSRGHTEAFF.

The chain uses TRBV19 and TRBJ1-3; 7 nucleotides align to TRBD1. This CDR3 contains 13 residues. J gave up 7 bases and V 7 bases, and 7 bases lay outside the gene matches. Germline-derived CDR1 and CDR2 are LNHDA and SQIVND (reference sequence). Written as DNA, the CDR3 is TGTGCCAGTATAGGGGGCCTTGGGAACACCATATATTTT. Translating gives CASIGGLGNTIYF. The whole variable domain, remainder taken from reference TRBV19 and TRBJ1-3, is DGGITQSPKYLFRKEGQNVTLSCEQNLNHDAMYWYRQDPGQGLRLIYYSQIVNDFQKGDIAEGYSVSREKKESFPLTVTSAQKNPTAFYLCASIGGLGNTIYFGEGSWLTVV.

This chain joins TRBV6-6 and TRBJ1-5, with D maybe TRBD1 (5 bases). In germline, CDR1 is MNHNY, CDR2 SVGAGI (reference sequence). The ends were cut back, 6 bases at V and 4 bases at J, with 10 bases in the middle. This CDR3 is 13 amino acids long. The CDR3 DNA reads TGTGCCAGCAGACAGGACAAGAATCAGCCCCAGCATTTT. It yields the protein CASRQDKNQPQHF.

Of note for this clone: Its ends do not fully match the called genes, so a read error is possible. The V gene is TRBV2, the J gene TRBJ1-4; 7 bases match TRBD1. CDR3 size: 16 residues. CDR1 is SNHLY and CDR2 is FYNNEI in the germline V gene. CDR3 protein: CASREGTEATNEKLFF. The CDR3 region has the DNA TGTGCCAGCAGGGAAGGGACAGAAGCAACTAATGAAAAACTGTTTTTT.

This CDR3 reads CASSPPGVSNYGYTF. The DNA of the CDR3 is TGTGCCAGTAGTCCACCAGGGGTTTCTAACTATGGCTACACCTTC. V and J are TRBV19 and TRBJ1-2, with D possibly TRBD1 on 6 matching bases. CDR1 LNHDA and CDR2 SQIVND come from the germline V gene (reference sequence). Trimming pared 5 bases from V and 0 bases from J, leaving 13 bases between. The CDR3 spans 15 residues.

The chain uses TRBV11-2 and TRBJ1-1; D perhaps matches TRBD1 (6 bases). The CDR3 is 13 amino acids. Germline CDR1 SGHAT, CDR2 FQNNGV. V lost 2 bases and J lost 8, with 12 bases in between. DNA of the CDR3: TGTGCCAGCAGCTTAAACAGGGTGGGCGAAGCTTTCTTT. The encoded protein is CASSLNRVGEAFF.

The V and J genes are TRBV2 and TRBJ2-7; possible D gene TRBD2, 6 bases. V was cut by 2 bases and J by 2 bases, with 19 bases left in between. This CDR3 is 17 amino acids long. Germline V CDR1 and CDR2: SNHLY, FYNNEI. The CDR3 here is CASSETHSGDLPYEQYV. The CDR3 nucleotides read TGTGCCAGCAGTGAAACGCATAGCGGAGATCTTCCCTACGAGCAGTACGTC.

The genes are TRBV2 and TRBJ2-3, with D perhaps matching TRBD2 (7 bases). This CDR3 has 14 residues. The germline gives CDR1 SNHLY, CDR2 FYNNEI. V was pared by 7 bases and J by 1 base, with 12 bases between. The CDR3 coding sequence is TGTGCCAGCATCAAAGGGGGGGGCACAGATACGCAGTATTTT. Residues: CASIKGGGTDTQYF.

V usage is TRBV19 and J usage is TRBJ2-1; 13 bases fit TRBD2. J gave up 5 bases and V 5 bases, and 9 bases lay outside the gene matches. The CDR3 contains 17 residues. CDR1 is LNHDA, CDR2 SQIVND, per germline (reference sequence). The CDR3 region is CASSYHRLAGGDNEQFF. The CDR3 DNA follows: TGTGCCAGTAGTTATCACAGACTAGCGGGGGGTGACAATGAGCAGTTCTTC.

The chain joins TRBV9 to TRBJ1-1, with no clear D. With 8 bases removed from V and 4 bases from J, the gap between germline ends came to 18 bases. Per the germline V gene, CDR1 is SGDLS and CDR2 is YYNGEE. The CDR3 consists of 14 residues. CDR3: CASNTGRTGTEAFF. The CDR3 bases are TGTGCCAGTAATACGGGTCGCACGGGCACTGAAGCTTTCTTT.

The rearrangement links TRBV5-1 to TRBJ2-5; 7 positions agree with TRBD1. This CDR3 is 16 amino acids long. Germline CDR1 is SGHRS and CDR2 is YFSETQ. V shed 4 bases, J shed 1 base, and the junction held 10 bases outside the gene matches. The CDR3 reads CASSGSVGQAQETQYF. CDR3 DNA: TGCGCCAGCAGCGGAAGCGTTGGACAGGCCCAAGAGACCCAGTACTTC.

This clone is a singleton in its sample. This sequence joins TRBV3-1 (or the pseudogene TRBV3-2) and TRBJ2-3; 9 bases fit TRBD2. CDR1 is LGHDT, CDR2 YNNKEL, per germline (reference sequence). The trim removed 7 bases at V and 0 bases at J, leaving 11 bases unmatched. The CDR3 totals 17 residues. This CDR3 reads CASKSGLAGHSTDTQYF. The CDR3 DNA is TGTGCCAGCAAGTCGGGTCTAGCGGGGCATAGCACAGATACGCAGTATTTT.

Written as DNA, the CDR3 is TGTGCCAGCAGCCAAGGGTCGCCAGGGGGTCACTATGGCTACACCTTC. Amino acid sequence: CASSQGSPGGHYGYTF. The gene calls are TRBV3-1 (or the pseudogene TRBV3-2) and TRBJ1-2, with 7 bases lining up with TRBD1. The CDR3 loop spans 16 amino acids. Trimming cost V 1 base and J 3 bases; bases outside gene matches: 8. Germline V gene data show CDR1 as LGHDT and CDR2 as YNNKEL (reference sequence).